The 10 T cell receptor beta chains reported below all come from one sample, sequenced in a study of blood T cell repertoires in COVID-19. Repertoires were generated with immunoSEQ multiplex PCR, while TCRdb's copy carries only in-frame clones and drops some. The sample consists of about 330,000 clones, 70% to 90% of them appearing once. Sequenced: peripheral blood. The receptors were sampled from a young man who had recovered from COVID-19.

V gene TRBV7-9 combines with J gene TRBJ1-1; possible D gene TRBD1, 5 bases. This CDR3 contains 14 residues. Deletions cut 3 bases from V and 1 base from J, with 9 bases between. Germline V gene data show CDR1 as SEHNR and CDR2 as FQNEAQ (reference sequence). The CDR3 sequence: CASSFQDRNTEAFF. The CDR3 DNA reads TGTGCCAGCAGCTTTCAAGACAGGAACACTGAAGCTTTCTTT.

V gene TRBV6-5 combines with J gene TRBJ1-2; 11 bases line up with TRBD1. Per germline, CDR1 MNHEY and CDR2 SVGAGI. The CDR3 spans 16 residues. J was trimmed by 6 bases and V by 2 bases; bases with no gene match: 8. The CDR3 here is CASSYAPGQGENGYTF. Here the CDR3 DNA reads TGTGCCAGCAGTTACGCACCGGGACAGGGGGAAAATGGCTACACCTTC.

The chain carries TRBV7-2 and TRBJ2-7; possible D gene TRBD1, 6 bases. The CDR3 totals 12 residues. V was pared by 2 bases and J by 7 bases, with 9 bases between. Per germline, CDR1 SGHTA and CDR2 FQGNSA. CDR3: CASSLQGWEQYF. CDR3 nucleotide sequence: TGTGCCAGCAGCTTACAGGGGTGGGAGCAGTACTTC.

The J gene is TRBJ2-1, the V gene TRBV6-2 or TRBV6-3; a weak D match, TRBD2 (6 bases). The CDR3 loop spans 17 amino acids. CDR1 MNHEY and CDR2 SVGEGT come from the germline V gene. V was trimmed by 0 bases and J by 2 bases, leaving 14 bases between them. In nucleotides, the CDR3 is TGTGCCAGCAGTTACTCAGAGGAGCGGGCCACCTACAATGAGCAGTTCTTC. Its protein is CASSYSEERATYNEQFF.

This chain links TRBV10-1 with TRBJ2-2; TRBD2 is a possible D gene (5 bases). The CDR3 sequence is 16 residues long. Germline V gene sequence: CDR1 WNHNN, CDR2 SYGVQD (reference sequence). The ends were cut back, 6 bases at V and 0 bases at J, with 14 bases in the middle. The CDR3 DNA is TGCGCCAGCAGCTCCCCGGCCGGGGCGAACACCGGGGAGCTGTTTTTT. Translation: CASSSPAGANTGELFF.

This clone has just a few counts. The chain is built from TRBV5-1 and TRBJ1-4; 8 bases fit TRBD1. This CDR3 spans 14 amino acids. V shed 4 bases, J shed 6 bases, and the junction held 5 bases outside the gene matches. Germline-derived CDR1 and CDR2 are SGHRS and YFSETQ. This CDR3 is CASSRQGRDEKLFF. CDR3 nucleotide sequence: TGCGCCAGCAGCCGACAGGGGCGGGATGAAAAACTGTTTTTT.

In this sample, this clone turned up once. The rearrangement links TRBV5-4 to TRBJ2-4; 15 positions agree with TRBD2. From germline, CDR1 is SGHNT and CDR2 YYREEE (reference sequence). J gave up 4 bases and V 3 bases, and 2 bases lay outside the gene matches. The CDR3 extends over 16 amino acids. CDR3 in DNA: TGTGCCAGCAGCTCGGGACTAGCGGGAGGAAAAAACATTCAGTACTTC. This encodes CASSSGLAGGKNIQYF.

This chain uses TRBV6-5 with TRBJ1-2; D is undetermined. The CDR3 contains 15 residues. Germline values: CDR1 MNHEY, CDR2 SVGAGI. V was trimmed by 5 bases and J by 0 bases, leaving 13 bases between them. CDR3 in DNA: TGTGCCAGCAGTCACCAAGGAGATTCTAACTATGGCTACACCTTC. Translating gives CASSHQGDSNYGYTF.

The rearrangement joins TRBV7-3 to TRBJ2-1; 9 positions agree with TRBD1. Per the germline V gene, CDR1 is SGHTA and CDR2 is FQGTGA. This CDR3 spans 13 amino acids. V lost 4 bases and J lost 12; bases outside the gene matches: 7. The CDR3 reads CASSSDRGLVQFF. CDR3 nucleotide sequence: TGTGCCAGCAGCTCGGACAGGGGATTAGTGCAGTTCTTC.

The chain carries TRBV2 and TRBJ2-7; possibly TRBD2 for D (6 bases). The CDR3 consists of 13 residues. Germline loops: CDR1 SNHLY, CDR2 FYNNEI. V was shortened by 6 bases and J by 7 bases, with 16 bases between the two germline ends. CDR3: CASRIGAGLEQYF. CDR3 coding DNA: TGTGCCAGCAGAATTGGGGCGGGGTTAGAGCAGTACTTC.